These T cell receptor beta chains were read from a single sample in a study of T-cell reconstitution after alpha-beta-depleted transplantation in children. Using its own MiXCR run on the PCR reads, TCRdb lists one record per CDR3 protein. Altogether more than 200,000 distinct CDR3 sequences are present, roughly a quarter being singletons, with the ten largest covering 2.6%. The sequences come from PBMCs, collected before TCRalphabeta/CD19-depleted stem cell transplant. Receptors originate from a girl aged 2-15 years with Fanconi anemia, due to receive a stem cell transplant. The CDR3 runs from the conserved cysteine through the conserved F or W.

V gene	J gene	CDR3 protein
TRBV25-1	TRBJ2-3	CATSSGRSTDTQYF
TRBV27	TRBJ2-7	CASSPSAGETLYEQYF
TRBV10-3	TRBJ2-2	CAISDREGELFF
TRBV6-4	TRBJ1-6	CASSSTLDSPLHF
TRBV29-1	TRBJ1-5	CSVSNRGGNQPQHF
TRBV12-3/TRBV12-4	TRBJ2-5	CASSLIGGRETQYF
TRBV7-9	TRBJ2-1	CASSYSTSGGVSYNEQFF
TRBV20-1	TRBJ2-7	CSAREARTGGAGQYF
TRBV6-6	TRBJ1-4	CASSYRGQEKLFF
TRBV15	TRBJ2-7	CATSREGDRTYEQYF
TRBV4-2	TRBJ2-3	CASSQDGGGNTDTQYF
TRBV12-3/TRBV12-4	TRBJ1-2	CASSLGTYGYTF
TRBV29-1	TRBJ2-3	CSVDRRESGTDTQYF
TRBV5-1	TRBJ1-1	CASSLVAAGTEAFF
TRBV4-2	TRBJ2-7	CASSQQPGLATGEQYF
TRBV7-3	TRBJ1-2	CASSTGISNYGYTF